This T cell receptor (beta chain) was retrieved from a study of CD8 T cells in Susac syndrome. After extraction with the RNeasy kit, about 0.5 to 1 ug of the RNA was reverse transcribed using random hexamers. Amplification of TCR beta CDR3 was carried out by immunoSEQ multiplex PCR, which covered 54 Vbeta and 13 Jbeta segments. TCRdb used MiXCR to reprocess the immunoSEQ multiplex PCR reads, holding one entry per CDR3 protein. The sample includes some 260,000 distinct CDR3 sequences, approximately 84% of them seen just once. This clonotype was counted a single time. CDR1 and CDR2 from the germline V gene are MDHEN and SYDVKM. The length of the CDR3 is 14 residues. Deletions cut 3 bases from V and 7 bases from J, with 13 bases between.

The sequence came from a human donor with multiple sclerosis. The sequenced material came from CD8+ T cells from PBMCs. V gene TRBV28 combines with J gene TRBJ2-1; D could derive from TRBD1 or TRBD2 (5 bases each). CDR3 DNA sequence: TGTGCCAGCAGTTTTGGGGGTGAGGAGAATGAGCAGTTCTTC. This gives the protein CASSFGGEENEQFF. The whole variable domain, filled in from reference TRBV28 and TRBJ2-1, reads DVKVTQSSRYLVKRTGEKVFLECVQDMDHENMFWYRQDPGLGLRLIYFSYDVKMKEKGDIPEGYSVSREKKERFSLILESASTNQTSMYLCASSFGGEENEQFFGPGTRLTVL.